Below, 32 T cell receptor beta chains from the same sample are listed, as sequenced in a study of blood T cell repertoires in COVID-19 (dated by TCRdb to the early 2020s). The library was made by the immunoSEQ multiplex PCR assay. As stored in TCRdb, this immuneACCESS dataset retains in-frame rearrangements with V and J assigned. A fraction of the clones does not appear; measured against another copy, unresolved V genes explain less than half of the discrepancy, and the remainder lacks a known reason. The sample yields 350,000 or so clones; approximately 89% were counted once. Of the sample, just under 4% falls within the top ten clones. The specimen was peripheral blood. The origin of the receptors is a woman aged 55-69 years with COVID-19, enrolled during active disease.

The chain couples TRBV7-3 to TRBJ1-6; TRBD1 matches at 7 bases. Germline CDR1 reads SGHTA; CDR2 reads FQGTGA. With V trimmed by 4 bases and J by 7 bases, 7 bases remained unmatched. The CDR3 totals 15 residues. The CDR3 is CASSYGQAANSPLHF. The CDR3, as DNA: TGTGCCAGCAGCTACGGACAGGCTGCAAATTCACCCCTCCACTTT.

This chain connects TRBV28 to TRBJ2-7; possibly TRBD1 for D (6 bases). V was clipped by 6 bases and J by 3 bases, with 9 bases between them. This CDR3 is built from 12 residues. Germline lookup yields CDR1 MDHEN and CDR2 SYDVKM. As DNA, the CDR3 is TGTGCCAGCAGCAGGGGCAGCTACGAGCAGTACTTC. It translates to CASSRGSYEQYF.

V gene TRBV18 combines with J gene TRBJ1-1; D is unresolved. CDR1 is KGHSH and CDR2 is LQKENI in the germline V gene. The CDR3 runs to 16 residues. Trimming took 3 bases from V and 4 from J, leaving 18 bases between them. Written as DNA, the CDR3 is TGTGCCAGCTCACCTCAACTTGGGTTCGAGGGCACTGAAGCTTTCTTT. Amino acid sequence: CASSPQLGFEGTEAFF.

The rearrangement joins TRBV20-1 to TRBJ2-3, with 7 positions matching TRBD2. The CDR3 spans 14 residues. The junction had 4 bases not matched to a gene; V was cut back by 3 bases and J by 1 base. Germline loops: CDR1 DFQATT, CDR2 SNEGSKA (reference sequence). DNA of the CDR3: TGCAGTGCTAGTAGACTAGCTCGCACAGATACGCAGTATTTT. Its translation is CSASRLARTDTQYF.

The gene calls are TRBV6-6 and TRBJ2-1; 10 positions match TRBD1. Unmatched junction bases numbered 9, after V lost 5 bases and J lost 5 bases. The CDR3 is 16 amino acids. CDR1 MNHNY and CDR2 SVGAGI come from the germline V gene (reference sequence). This CDR3 is CASSKPRDRGNNEQFF. The CDR3 DNA follows: TGTGCCAGCAGTAAACCCCGGGACAGGGGAAACAATGAGCAGTTCTTC.

The chain is built from TRBV6-5 and TRBJ1-6, with a weak D call TRBD1 (5 bases). Trimming cost V 6 bases and J 11 bases, with 20 bases left between them. The CDR3 extends over 15 amino acids. CDR1 is MNHEY and CDR2 is SVGAGI in the germline V gene. The CDR3 nucleotides read TGTGCCAGCAGAGAGGAGGCAGGGAGGAGGACACCCCTCCACTTT. Translated, it gives CASREEAGRRTPLHF.

The genes are TRBV11-2 and TRBJ1-3; D gene ambiguous. V dropped 5 bases and J dropped 3 bases, with 14 bases sitting between them. This CDR3 is 15 amino acids long. CDR1 is SGHAT, CDR2 FQNNGV, per germline. The chain's CDR3 is CASSVTTAVGNTIYF. DNA of the CDR3: TGTGCCAGCAGCGTAACCACAGCGGTTGGAAACACCATATATTTT.

The chain joins TRBV10-2 to TRBJ2-3, with TRBD2 identical over 9 bases. Trimming took 3 bases from V and 2 from J; bases not matched to a gene: 3. This CDR3 contains 15 residues. Germline loops: CDR1 WSHSY, CDR2 SAAADI. The CDR3 sequence: CASSDASGATDTQYF. The CDR3 nucleotides are TGCGCCAGCAGTGACGCTAGCGGGGCCACAGATACGCAGTATTTT.

This chain connects TRBV27 to TRBJ1-4; TRBD1 is a possible D gene (5 bases). The V end lost 0 bases, the J end lost 1 base, and 6 bases lay between the germline ends. CDR1 and CDR2 from the germline V gene are MNHEY and SMNVEV (reference sequence). The CDR3 is 15 residues long. CDR3 amino acids: CASSLSQGTNEKLFF. The CDR3 bases are TGTGCCAGCAGTTTATCGCAGGGAACTAATGAAAAACTGTTTTTT.

The chain employs TRBV3-1 (or the pseudogene TRBV3-2) and TRBJ2-5; TRBD2 agrees at 11 bases. The CDR3 has 18 residues. Germline V lookup: CDR1 LGHDT, CDR2 YNNKEL (reference sequence). V was pared by 4 bases and J by 5 bases, with 15 bases of the junction left unmatched. The CDR3 DNA follows: TGTGCCAGCAGCCTAGGTTGGGTAGCGGGGGGGATGGGTGAGACCCAGTACTTC. As protein: CASSLGWVAGGMGETQYF.

The chain uses TRBV6-5 and TRBJ2-1, with 7 nucleotides matching TRBD1. Germline CDR1 MNHEY, CDR2 SVGAGI. This CDR3 spans 16 amino acids. Germline trimming cut 0 bases from V and 1 base from J; bases unmatched to any gene: 3. The CDR3 region has the DNA TGTGCCAGCAGTTACTCCACAGGGGCGTCCTACAATGAGCAGTTCTTC. This codes for CASSYSTGASYNEQFF.

The chain couples TRBV19 to TRBJ2-3, with D hard to call. The CDR3 sequence is 12 residues long. V gave up 0 bases and J gave up 6 bases, with 4 bases separating them. Germline V lookup: CDR1 LNHDA, CDR2 SQIVND (reference sequence). CDR3 residues: CASSIERDTQYF. The CDR3 nucleotides are TGTGCCAGTAGTATAGAACGGGATACGCAGTATTTT.

The chain links TRBV9 to TRBJ1-3, with D maybe TRBD1 (6 bases). V lost 1 base and J lost 4, with 12 bases in between. Germline-derived CDR1 and CDR2 are SGDLS and YYNGEE. The CDR3 covers 15 residues. The CDR3: CASSVTTGTGNTIYF. In nucleotides, the CDR3 is TGTGCCAGCAGCGTAACCACAGGGACAGGAAACACCATATATTTT.

The genes are TRBV7-2 and TRBJ1-5, with 7 bases identical to TRBD1. This CDR3 is 14 amino acids long. Germline loops: CDR1 SGHTA, CDR2 FQGNSA. Trimming took 6 bases from V and 7 from J; bases not matched to a gene: 9. For the CDR3, the DNA is TGTGCCAGCAGTTTACAGGGGATCAACCAGCCCCAGCATTTT. Residues: CASSLQGINQPQHF.

This chain connects TRBV5-1 to TRBJ1-1; D is possibly TRBD1 (6 bases). Germline-derived CDR1 and CDR2 are SGHRS and YFSETQ. The CDR3 has 14 amino acids. V lost 1 base and J lost 4, with 11 bases in between. The CDR3 region has the DNA TGCGCCAGCAGCTTGAGCGGGGGCCCCACTGAAGCTTTCTTT. Amino acid sequence: CASSLSGGPTEAFF.

The CDR3 here is CASRTSGGYEQYF. CDR3 DNA: TGTGCCAGTAGGACTAGCGGGGGATACGAGCAGTACTTC. The V call is TRBV19, the J call TRBJ2-7; 12 positions match TRBD2. J gave up 4 bases and V 6 bases, and 1 base lay outside the gene matches. Germline lookup yields CDR1 LNHDA and CDR2 SQIVND (reference sequence). The CDR3 is made up of 13 amino acids.

The chain employs TRBV6-5 and TRBJ1-5; 8 bases align to TRBD1. The germline gives CDR1 MNHEY, CDR2 SVGAGI. CDR3 length: 14 residues. Germline trimming cut 6 bases from V and 7 bases from J; bases unmatched to any gene: 8. The CDR3 is CASSIDRGGQPQHF. In DNA, the CDR3 is TGTGCCAGCAGCATCGACAGGGGAGGGCAGCCCCAGCATTTT.

The chain joins TRBV7-8 to TRBJ1-5, with D possibly TRBD1 on 6 matching bases. Trimming cost V 5 bases and J 7 bases, with 12 bases left between them. This CDR3 comprises 13 residues. Per germline, CDR1 SGHVS and CDR2 FQNEAQ. The DNA of the CDR3 is TGTGCCAGCAGCCAGGGACATGGACAGCCCCAGCATTTT. It yields the protein CASSQGHGQPQHF.

This rearrangement joins TRBV9 to TRBJ2-3; D possibly corresponds to TRBD2 (6 bases). CDR1 and CDR2 from the germline V gene are SGDLS and YYNGEE. Trimming cost V 0 bases and J 6 bases, with 17 bases left between them. This CDR3 has 16 residues. CDR3 DNA: TGTGCCAGCAGCGTAGTGAGTAGCGGAGGGCCGGATACGCAGTATTTT. Its translation: CASSVVSSGGPDTQYF.

This clone has just a few counts. CDR3 nucleotide sequence: TGTGCCAGCAGCCTAACACTAGATGGGCAAGAGACCCAGTACTTC. It yields the protein CASSLTLDGQETQYF. The J gene is TRBJ2-5, the V gene TRBV6-5, with D possibly TRBD2 on 5 matching bases. Germline V gives CDR1 MNHEY, CDR2 SVGAGI. CDR3 length: 15 amino acids. V was clipped by 6 bases and J by 2 bases, with 16 bases between them.

As regards this clone: Relative to the germline gene, one junction end is altered; a read error may explain this. The chain couples TRBV7-7 to TRBJ2-5; TRBD2 matches at 7 bases. From germline, CDR1 is SSHAT and CDR2 FNYEAQ (reference sequence). This CDR3 contains 14 residues. As DNA, the CDR3 is TGTGCTAGCAGCTTCGGCGGGGGTAAAGAGACCCAGTACTTC. It encodes CASSFGGGKETQYF.

This chain joins TRBV5-4 and TRBJ1-1; maybe TRBD1 (5 bases). CDR1 is SGHNT, CDR2 YYREEE, per germline (reference sequence). V was shortened by 5 bases and J by 0 bases, with 17 bases between the two germline ends. This CDR3 comprises 16 residues. The CDR3 loop reads CASRGGTDPMNTEAFF. The CDR3 DNA follows: TGTGCCAGCAGGGGAGGGACGGACCCTATGAACACTGAAGCTTTCTTT.

The rearrangement uses TRBV7-9 and TRBJ1-3; TRBD1 aligns across 7 bases. This CDR3 region has 12 residues. Germline loops: CDR1 SEHNR, CDR2 FQNEAQ (reference sequence). The V and J ends lost 5 bases and 11 bases, in that order; junction bases with no gene match: 6. The CDR3 coding sequence is TGTGCCAGCAGCCGACAGGGTTCGGCCATATATTTT. Amino acid sequence: CASSRQGSAIYF.

The rearrangement links TRBV5-4 to TRBJ2-1; 9 bases line up with TRBD2. The CDR3 covers 15 residues. Per the germline V gene, CDR1 is SGHNT and CDR2 is YYREEE (reference sequence). Germline trimming cut 0 bases from V and 4 bases from J; bases unmatched to any gene: 2. This CDR3 reads CASSLGLAVYNEQFF. The CDR3 DNA reads TGTGCCAGCAGCTTGGGACTAGCGGTTTACAATGAGCAGTTCTTC.

This clone was seen once. The CDR3 spells CASSQDPRDQPQHF. The CDR3 DNA is TGCGCCAGCAGCCAAGACCCTCGAGATCAGCCCCAGCATTTT. The rearrangement links TRBV4-1 to TRBJ1-5, with D unclear. Between the trimmed V and J ends, which lost 0 bases and 5 bases, there was a span of 8 bases. Per the germline V gene, CDR1 is MGHRA and CDR2 is YSYEKL. This CDR3 is built from 14 residues.

The CDR3 loop reads CASSPPGGAQETQYF. The CDR3, as DNA: TGTGCCAGCAGTCCACCTGGAGGGGCCCAAGAGACCCAGTACTTC. The chain links TRBV7-9 to TRBJ2-5, with D perhaps matching TRBD2 (6 bases). This CDR3 has 15 residues. CDR1 and CDR2 (germline): SEHNR, FQNEAQ (reference sequence). V shed 6 bases and J shed 1 base, with 15 bases lying between them.

For this clone: At one end the junction does not follow the germline gene, possibly because of a read error. The gene calls are TRBV19 and TRBJ2-3; TRBD2 agrees at 8 bases. Germline loops: CDR1 LNHDA, CDR2 SQIVND (reference sequence). The CDR3 is 14 residues long. Written as DNA, the CDR3 is TGTGCCAGCAGTAGCGGGGCCAACACAGATACGCAGTATTTT. Protein product: CASSSGANTDTQYF.

The chain combines TRBV6-5 with TRBJ2-7, with 12 bases that match TRBD2. The CDR3 spans 15 residues. The ends lost 10 bases at V and 2 bases at J; junction bases unmatched: 9. Germline lookup yields CDR1 MNHEY and CDR2 SVGAGI. Here the CDR3 reads CATQRTSGETYEQYF. The CDR3 DNA sequence: TGTGCCACCCAAAGGACTAGCGGGGAGACCTACGAGCAGTACTTC.

The rearrangement joins TRBV18 to TRBJ1-5, with a possible D match to TRBD1 (6 bases). This CDR3 is 14 amino acids long. Per the germline V gene, CDR1 is KGHSH and CDR2 is LQKENI. The ends were cut back, 3 bases at V and 4 bases at J, with 10 bases in the middle. The CDR3 region has the DNA TGTGCCAGCTCACCCGACACAGGGAATCAGCCCCAGCATTTT. It translates to CASSPDTGNQPQHF. The full variable domain, with the rest looked up from reference TRBV18 and TRBJ1-5, is NAGVMQNPRHLVRRRGQEARLRCSPMKGHSHVYWYRQLPEEGLKFMVYLQKENIIDESGMPKERFSAEFPKEGPSILRIQQVVRGDSAAYFCASSPDTGNQPQHFGDGTRLSIL.

This clone was seen once. The genes are TRBV19 and TRBJ1-2; unclear D gene. Looked up from germline, CDR1 is LNHDA and CDR2 is SQIVND (reference sequence). The CDR3 sequence is 15 residues long. V lost 1 base to trimming and J lost 4 bases, with 13 bases between them. Here the CDR3 reads CASSIVGELLYGYTF. CDR3 DNA: TGTGCCAGTAGTATAGTCGGGGAACTCCTCTATGGCTACACCTTC.

The chain couples TRBV6-5 to TRBJ1-1, with 7 positions matching TRBD1. The junction had 10 bases not matched to a gene; V was cut back by 8 bases and J by 10 bases. The length of the CDR3 is 12 residues. Germline-derived CDR1 and CDR2 are MNHEY and SVGAGI. CDR3 sequence reads: CASHTGAGGAFF. Written as DNA, the CDR3 is TGTGCCAGCCATACAGGGGCCGGGGGAGCTTTCTTT.

The chain uses TRBV5-8 and TRBJ2-3; 14 nucleotides line up with TRBD2. Germline V gene lookup returns CDR1 SGHTS and CDR2 YDEGEE. This CDR3 comprises 17 residues. Germline trimming cut 4 bases from V and 5 bases from J; bases unmatched to any gene: 9. CDR3 amino acids: CASSPGLAGAPLDTQYF. As DNA, the CDR3 is TGTGCCAGCAGCCCGGGACTAGCGGGGGCCCCTTTAGATACGCAGTATTTT. The full variable domain, completed using reference TRBV5-8 and TRBJ2-3, is EAGVTQSPTHLIKTRGQQATLRCSPISGHTSVYWYQQALGLGLQFLLWYDEGEERNRGNFPPRFSGRQFPNYSSELNVNALELEDSALYLCASSPGLAGAPLDTQYFGPGTRLTVL.